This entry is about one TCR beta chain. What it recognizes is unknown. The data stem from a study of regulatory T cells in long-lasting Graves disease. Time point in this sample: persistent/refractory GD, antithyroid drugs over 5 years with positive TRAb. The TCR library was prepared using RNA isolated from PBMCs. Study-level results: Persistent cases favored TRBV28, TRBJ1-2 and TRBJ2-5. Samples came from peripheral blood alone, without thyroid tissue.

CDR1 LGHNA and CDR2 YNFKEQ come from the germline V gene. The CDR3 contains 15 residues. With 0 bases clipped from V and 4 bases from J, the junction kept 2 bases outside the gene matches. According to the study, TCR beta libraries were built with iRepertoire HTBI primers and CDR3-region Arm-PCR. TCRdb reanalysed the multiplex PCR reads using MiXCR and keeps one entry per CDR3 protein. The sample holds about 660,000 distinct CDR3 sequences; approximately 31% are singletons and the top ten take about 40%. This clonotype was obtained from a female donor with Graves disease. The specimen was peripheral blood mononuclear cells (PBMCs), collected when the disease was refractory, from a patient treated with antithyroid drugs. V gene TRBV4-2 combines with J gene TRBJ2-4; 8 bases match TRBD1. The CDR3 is CASSQDRTGKNIQYF. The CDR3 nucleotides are TGTGCCAGCAGCCAAGATAGGACAGGGAAAAACATTCAGTACTTC.